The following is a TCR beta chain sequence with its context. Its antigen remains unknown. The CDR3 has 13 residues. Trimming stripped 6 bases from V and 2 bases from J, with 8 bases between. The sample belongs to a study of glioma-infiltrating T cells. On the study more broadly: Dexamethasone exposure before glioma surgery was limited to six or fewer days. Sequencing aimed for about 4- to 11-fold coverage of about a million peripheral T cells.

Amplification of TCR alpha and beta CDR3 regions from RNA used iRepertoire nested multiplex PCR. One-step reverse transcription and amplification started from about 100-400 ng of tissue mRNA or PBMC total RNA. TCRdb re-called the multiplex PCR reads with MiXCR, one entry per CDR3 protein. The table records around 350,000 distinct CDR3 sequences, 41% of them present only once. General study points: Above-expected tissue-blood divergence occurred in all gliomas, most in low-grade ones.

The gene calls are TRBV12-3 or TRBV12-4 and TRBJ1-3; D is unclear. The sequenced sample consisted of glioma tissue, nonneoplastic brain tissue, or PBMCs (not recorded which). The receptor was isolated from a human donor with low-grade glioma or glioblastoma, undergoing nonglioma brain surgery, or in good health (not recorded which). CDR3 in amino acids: CASRQRAGNTIYF. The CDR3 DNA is TGTGCCAGCAGGCAGAGAGCTGGAAACACCATATATTTT.